One and the same sample provided the 26 T cell receptor beta chains below, sequenced in a study of T cell changes during pregnancy in multiple sclerosis. Some clones are missing from TCRdb's copy, which holds only in-frame ones; the method was immunoSEQ multiplex PCR. This sample has approximately 94,000 clones, with approximately 92% found just once. Sample: peripheral blood, taken after pregnancy. These receptor sequences come from a female donor with multiple sclerosis, enrolled in a pregnancy study.

The rearrangement links TRBV28 to TRBJ2-7; 10 nucleotides match TRBD1. In germline, CDR1 is MDHEN, CDR2 SYDVKM. J gave up 4 bases and V 5 bases, and 8 bases lay outside the gene matches. The CDR3 totals 15 residues. CDR3 region: CASSLPGQGSYEQYF. The CDR3 region has the DNA TGTGCCAGCAGTCTTCCGGGACAGGGGTCGTACGAGCAGTACTTC.

The sample holds one count of this clone. The CDR3 is CATSSRKTGQETQYF. The CDR3 coding sequence is TGTGCCACCTCGTCCCGGAAGACAGGACAGGAGACCCAGTACTTC. The J gene is TRBJ2-5, the V gene TRBV19, with D possibly TRBD1 on 6 matching bases. The V gene lost 10 bases and the J gene lost 5 bases, with 23 bases spanning the gap. Germline loops: CDR1 LNHDA, CDR2 SQIVND (reference sequence). The CDR3 has 15 residues.

The rearrangement joins TRBV19 to TRBJ1-5; TRBD1 agrees at 7 bases. Germline CDR1 is LNHDA and CDR2 is SQIVND (reference sequence). The V and J ends lost 7 bases and 0 bases, in that order; junction bases with no gene match: 3. This CDR3 contains 14 residues. The CDR3 region has the DNA TGTGCCAGTAAGACAGGGAATAGCAATCAGCCCCAGCATTTT. Translating it yields CASKTGNSNQPQHF.

The chain joins TRBV13 to TRBJ2-7, with D possibly matching TRBD1 (5 bases). Trimming cost V 5 bases and J 2 bases, with 13 bases left between them. Per the germline V gene, CDR1 is PRHDT and CDR2 is FYEKMQ (reference sequence). The length of the CDR3 is 14 residues. The CDR3, as DNA: TGTGCCAGCAGCGCCCGACAGCTACCCTACGAGCAGTACTTC. Translation gives CASSARQLPYEQYF.

The CDR3 bases are TGTGCCAGCAGCTCTCGGCGGAGCGCCTCCCCTTCCGGCAATGAGCAGTTCTTC. Translated: CASSSRRSASPSGNEQFF. V is TRBV5-4 and J is TRBJ2-1; no firm D call. The CDR3 totals 18 residues. Germline V gene lookup returns CDR1 SGHNT and CDR2 YYREEE (reference sequence). V lost 3 bases, J lost 6 bases, and 25 bases lay in between.

The rearrangement links TRBV9 to TRBJ1-1; D not resolved. The ends were cut back, 0 bases at V and 3 bases at J, with 6 bases in the middle. Germline assignment: CDR1 SGDLS and CDR2 YYNGEE. The CDR3 has 13 residues. As DNA, the CDR3 is TGTGCCAGCAGCGTAGCGAGGGACACTGAAGCTTTCTTT. Its translation: CASSVARDTEAFF.

The gene calls are TRBV25-1 and TRBJ1-4; tentative D call: TRBD1 (5 bases). The length of the CDR3 is 13 residues. Germline V gene lookup returns CDR1 MGHDK and CDR2 SYGVNS. Trimming pared 6 bases from V and 7 bases from J, leaving 12 bases between. Here the CDR3 reads CASSQWGPEKLFF. CDR3 bases: TGTGCCAGCAGCCAGTGGGGCCCTGAAAAACTGTTTTTT.

The chain employs TRBV5-6 and TRBJ2-1; perhaps TRBD2 as D (5 bases). V gave up 4 bases and J gave up 4 bases, with 18 bases separating them. Germline V gene data show CDR1 as SGHDT and CDR2 as YYEEEE. The CDR3 is made up of 16 amino acids. The CDR3, as DNA: TGTGCCAGCAGCCCCACTTTGCGGACTTATTACAATGAGCAGTTCTTC. Translated, it gives CASSPTLRTYYNEQFF.

V gene TRBV4-3 combines with J gene TRBJ1-5; tentatively, D is TRBD1 (5 bases). Deletions cut 1 base from V and 5 bases from J, with 9 bases between. CDR1 LGHNA and CDR2 YSLEER come from the germline V gene. This CDR3 contains 14 residues. The CDR3 spells CASSQARVHQPQHF. CDR3 nucleotides: TGCGCCAGCAGCCAAGCCAGGGTACATCAGCCCCAGCATTTT.

This clone has only a few counts. CDR3 coding DNA: TGTGCCAGCAGCCACTTCTCCTTACAGGGGTCCATGAACACTGAAGCTTTCTTT. Its protein product is CASSHFSLQGSMNTEAFF. This chain uses TRBV28 with TRBJ1-1; 7 bases agree with TRBD1. CDR3 length: 18 residues. V lost 6 bases and J lost 0; bases outside the gene matches: 16. The germline V gene encodes CDR1 MDHEN and CDR2 SYDVKM.

The chain carries TRBV30 and TRBJ1-5; D possibly corresponds to TRBD1 (5 bases). The germline CDR1 and CDR2 sequences are GTSNPN and SVGIG (reference sequence). The CDR3 is 13 residues long. V lost 1 base and J 4 bases, leaving 8 bases between the germline ends. CDR3: CAWSGTQNQPQHF. Here the CDR3 DNA reads TGTGCCTGGAGTGGGACACAGAATCAGCCCCAGCATTTT.

The chain links TRBV19 to TRBJ2-2; D is ambiguous. This CDR3 is built from 12 residues. Trimming took 5 bases from V and 5 from J, leaving 6 bases between them. Germline CDR1 reads LNHDA; CDR2 reads SQIVND (reference sequence). The CDR3 loop is CASSLLTGELFF. The CDR3 bases are TGTGCCAGTAGTCTTCTGACCGGGGAGCTGTTTTTT.

The genes are TRBV4-1 and TRBJ1-4, with D unclear. The CDR3 loop spans 17 amino acids. V lost 0 bases, J lost 4 bases, and 15 bases lay in between. Germline assignment: CDR1 MGHRA and CDR2 YSYEKL. The CDR3 spells CASSQDRATLVNEKLFF. Written as DNA, the CDR3 is TGCGCCAGCAGCCAAGATCGCGCGACACTAGTTAATGAAAAACTGTTTTTT.

The chain carries TRBV19 and TRBJ1-5, with 7 bases lining up with TRBD1. The junction had 14 bases not matched to a gene; V was cut back by 5 bases and J by 7 bases. The germline CDR1 and CDR2 sequences are LNHDA and SQIVND (reference sequence). CDR3 length: 16 residues. CDR3 protein: CASSLTGVGGPQPQHF. CDR3 DNA: TGTGCCAGTAGTCTAACAGGGGTTGGAGGTCCACAGCCCCAGCATTTT.

The V call is TRBV6-1, the J call TRBJ1-5; tentatively, D is TRBD1 (5 bases). This CDR3 has 13 residues. The germline V gene encodes CDR1 MNHNS and CDR2 SASEGT. V lost 3 bases and J 3 bases, leaving 6 bases between the germline ends. CDR3 protein: CASSDRDNQPQHF. CDR3 nucleotide sequence: TGTGCCAGCAGTGACAGGGACAATCAGCCCCAGCATTTT.

This clone occurred once. V is TRBV7-6 and J is TRBJ2-1; D perhaps matches TRBD2 (6 bases). The CDR3 has 14 residues. The germline V gene has CDR1 SGHVS and CDR2 FNYEAQ. The V end was cut by 3 bases, the J end by 8 bases, with 14 bases between. CDR3: CASSFRDSWDEQFF. Here the CDR3 DNA reads TGTGCCAGCAGCTTCCGGGACTCTTGGGATGAGCAGTTCTTC.

The chain links TRBV5-1 to TRBJ1-4; 8 positions match TRBD1. This CDR3 has 16 amino acids. Germline loops: CDR1 SGHRS, CDR2 YFSETQ. J gave up 4 bases and V 4 bases, and 9 bases lay outside the gene matches. DNA of the CDR3: TGCGCCAGCAGCCTTCGGACAGGGACTTATAATGAAAAACTGTTTTTT. It yields the protein CASSLRTGTYNEKLFF.

The rearrangement joins TRBV10-3 to TRBJ1-3; the D is unclear. CDR1 and CDR2 (germline): ENHRY, SYGVKD. The CDR3 is 14 residues long. The V gene lost 6 bases and the J gene lost 3 bases, with 12 bases spanning the gap. The CDR3 DNA follows: TGTGCCATCAGACACAGTCTCGATGGAAACACCATATATTTT. Its translation is CAIRHSLDGNTIYF.

This chain uses TRBV10-3 with TRBJ2-3, with 8 bases matching TRBD2. The CDR3 is 14 residues long. Trimming took 7 bases from V and 5 from J; bases not matched to a gene: 8. CDR1 ENHRY and CDR2 SYGVKD come from the germline V gene. The CDR3 spells CAIKEREIGDTQYF. CDR3 bases: TGTGCCATCAAAGAGCGGGAGATCGGAGATACGCAGTATTTT.

The chain combines TRBV5-1 with TRBJ2-1; 8 bases fit TRBD2. V lost 4 bases and J lost 2; bases outside the gene matches: 8. The CDR3 consists of 16 residues. From germline, CDR1 is SGHRS and CDR2 YFSETQ. Here the CDR3 DNA reads TGCGCCAGCAGCCACAGAACTAGCGGCGCCTACAATGAGCAGTTCTTC. It translates to CASSHRTSGAYNEQFF.

Only one count was recorded for this clone. The rearrangement links TRBV5-5 to TRBJ1-5, with 7 bases identical to TRBD1. The CDR3 sequence is 17 residues long. From germline, CDR1 is SGHKS and CDR2 YYEKEE (reference sequence). V lost 4 bases and J lost 0; bases outside the gene matches: 10. The CDR3 loop is CASSLKGTVYSNQPQHF. CDR3 nucleotide sequence: TGTGCCAGCAGCCTGAAGGGGACAGTATATAGCAATCAGCCCCAGCATTTT.

This rearrangement joins TRBV5-4 to TRBJ2-7; possible D gene TRBD1, 5 bases. Germline values: CDR1 SGHNT, CDR2 YYREEE (reference sequence). V was cut by 0 bases and J by 7 bases, with 23 bases left in between. This CDR3 has 17 residues. The CDR3 nucleotides read TGTGCCAGCAGCTTGGCTAATTTGGCAGGGCCCCTTGAGGAGCAGTACTTC. Translated, it gives CASSLANLAGPLEEQYF. The full variable domain, in which reference TRBV5-4 and TRBJ2-7 provide the parts outside the CDR3, is ETGVTQSPTHLIKTRGQQVTLRCSSQSGHNTVSWYQQALGQGPQFIFQYYREEENGRGNFPPRFSGLQFPNYSSELNVNALELDDSALYLCASSLANLAGPLEEQYFGPGTRLTVT.

V and J are TRBV6-1 and TRBJ1-4; perhaps TRBD1 as D (5 bases). Germline assignment: CDR1 MNHNS and CDR2 SASEGT. The CDR3 spans 15 residues. Between the trimmed V and J ends, which lost 1 base and 5 bases, there was a span of 11 bases. The CDR3 coding sequence is TGTGCCAGCAGTGAAGATACTGGGGGGAATGAAAAACTGTTTTTT. Amino acids: CASSEDTGGNEKLFF.

The V and J genes are TRBV7-9 and TRBJ2-6; possible D gene TRBD1, 6 bases. Trimming removed 5 bases at V and 0 bases at J, with 11 bases between. Germline values: CDR1 SEHNR, CDR2 FQNEAQ (reference sequence). The CDR3 extends over 16 amino acids. This CDR3 is CASSDTGSSGANVLTF. The CDR3 region has the DNA TGTGCCAGCAGCGATACAGGGAGCTCTGGGGCCAACGTCCTGACTTTC.

This rearrangement joins TRBV29-1 to TRBJ1-1; perhaps TRBD1 as D (6 bases). In germline, CDR1 is SQVTM, CDR2 ANQGSEA. The CDR3 is 11 amino acids. Trimming took 7 bases from V and 11 from J, leaving 17 bases between them. Here the CDR3 reads CSESTGRSAFF. The CDR3, as DNA: TGCAGCGAATCGACAGGACGGTCGGCTTTCTTT.

J is TRBJ1-3 and V is TRBV7-8; a possible D gene is TRBD1 (5 bases). Germline CDR1 and CDR2: SGHVS and FQNEAQ. This CDR3 has 16 amino acids. Between the trimmed V and J ends, which lost 0 bases and 0 bases, there was a span of 9 bases. The CDR3, as DNA: TGTGCCAGCAGCTTAGCCGGGGGAATCTCTGGAAACACCATATATTTT. It codes for CASSLAGGISGNTIYF.